The next 11 T cell receptor beta chains were all read from a single sample in a study of shared clonotypes between healthy human individuals. Generated by immunoSEQ multiplex PCR, the TCRdb table keeps only in-frame clones and is missing some. The data contain approximately 2,300,000 clones, around 93% of them singletons. Sequences were obtained from naive CD4+ T cells from PBMCs. The subset denotes: CD45RA+ positively selected. The receptor source for this set is a man aged 18 to 29 in good health. Some clones in this sample may be carry-over from other donors' samples.

CDR3 nucleotide sequence: TGTGCCAGCAGCCCTGGACTAGCGGGAGGTTCAGAGACCCAGTACTTC. This encodes CASSPGLAGGSETQYF. This sequence joins TRBV11-2 and TRBJ2-5, with 14 bases fitting TRBD2. Unmatched junction bases numbered 6, after V lost 5 bases and J lost 4 bases. The CDR3 has 16 residues. CDR1 SGHAT and CDR2 FQNNGV come from the germline V gene.

The chain has TRBV5-1 and TRBJ1-4, with D hard to call. CDR3 length: 13 amino acids. From germline, CDR1 is SGHRS and CDR2 YFSETQ. V lost 4 bases to trimming and J lost 2 bases, with 6 bases between them. CDR3 sequence reads: CASSNPTNEKLFF. The CDR3 coding sequence is TGCGCCAGCAGCAATCCCACTAATGAAAAACTGTTTTTT.

This chain links TRBV6-6 with TRBJ2-3, with D maybe TRBD2 (6 bases). V lost 5 bases and J 1 base, leaving 10 bases between the germline ends. Germline V CDR1 and CDR2: MNHNY, SVGAGI (reference sequence). This CDR3 comprises 14 residues. The CDR3 sequence is CASSGSGGTDTQYF. In nucleotides, the CDR3 is TGTGCCAGCAGTGGTAGCGGAGGCACAGATACGCAGTATTTT.

The V gene is TRBV29-1, the J gene TRBJ2-1; 10 bases map to TRBD2. Per the germline V gene, CDR1 is SQVTM and CDR2 is ANQGSEA. CDR3 size: 15 residues. J gave up 2 bases and V 6 bases, and 7 bases lay outside the gene matches. CDR3: CSVPRLAGPYNEQFF. The CDR3 nucleotides read TGCAGCGTCCCTAGACTAGCGGGCCCCTACAATGAGCAGTTCTTC.

The rearrangement uses TRBV5-1 and TRBJ2-6, with no clear D. The germline V gene encodes CDR1 SGHRS and CDR2 YFSETQ. This CDR3 has 14 residues. The V gene lost 3 bases and the J gene lost 2 bases, with 6 bases spanning the gap. CDR3 residues: CASSSSAGANVLTF. The CDR3 bases are TGCGCCAGCAGCTCATCGGCTGGGGCCAACGTCCTGACTTTC. The full variable domain, in which reference TRBV5-1 and TRBJ2-6 provide the parts outside the CDR3, is KAGVTQTPRYLIKTRGQQVTLSCSPISGHRSVSWYQQTPGQGLQFLFEYFSETQRNKGNFPGRFSGRQFSNSRSEMNVSTLELGDSALYLCASSSSAGANVLTFGAGSRLTVL.

The V and J genes are TRBV5-5 and TRBJ2-1; D is unclear. The CDR3 consists of 15 residues. V was trimmed by 0 bases and J by 7 bases, leaving 14 bases between them. Germline V gene sequence: CDR1 SGHKS, CDR2 YYEKEE (reference sequence). CDR3 coding DNA: TGTGCCAGCAGCTTGGGGGCAGGTCTAGGTAATGAGCAGTTCTTC. It translates to CASSLGAGLGNEQFF.

The CDR3: CASSPYLTGPGIEQYF. CDR3 nucleotides: TGTGCCAGCTCACCTTACCTTACCGGGCCAGGGATCGAGCAGTACTTC. This rearrangement joins TRBV18 to TRBJ2-7; weak D call: TRBD1 (5 bases). The CDR3 totals 16 residues. Trimming shortened V by 3 bases and J by 6 bases, and 21 bases separated the two germline ends. The germline V gene has CDR1 KGHSH and CDR2 LQKENI.

This sequence joins TRBV2 and TRBJ2-7, with D uncertain. The V gene's germline CDR1 is SNHLY and CDR2 FYNNEI. CDR3 length: 14 residues. The V gene lost 8 bases and the J gene lost 2 bases, with 16 bases spanning the gap. The CDR3 coding sequence is TGTGCCAGCTCCGCCAGCCCGAATCCCTACGAGCAGTACTTC. Encoded protein: CASSASPNPYEQYF.

About this clone: Other DNA sequences in the same sample also yield this CDR3. The chain recombines TRBV7-2 with TRBJ1-2; D remains unclear. Trimming cost V 1 base and J 0 bases, with 3 bases left between them. The CDR3 is made up of 13 amino acids. CDR1 is SGHTA and CDR2 is FQGNSA in the germline V gene. CDR3 sequence (DNA): TGTGCCAGCAGCTTAGTGGCTAACTATGGCTACACCTTC. Translating gives CASSLVANYGYTF.

The chain has TRBV28 and TRBJ1-2, with 10 bases fitting TRBD1. Germline V gene lookup returns CDR1 MDHEN and CDR2 SYDVKM. The CDR3 consists of 13 residues. J was trimmed by 8 bases and V by 6 bases; bases with no gene match: 6. The CDR3 loop reads CASRRQGAIGYTF. The CDR3 DNA is TGTGCCAGCAGAAGACAGGGGGCGATCGGCTACACCTTC.

The chain combines TRBV15 with TRBJ2-2, with TRBD1 identical over 9 bases. The CDR3 sequence is 16 residues long. After removal of 6 bases from V and 0 bases from J, the junction contained 5 bases not matched to a gene. The germline gives CDR1 LNHNV, CDR2 YYDKDF (reference sequence). CDR3 sequence: CATSRGQGPNTGELFF. CDR3 coding DNA: TGTGCCACCAGTAGGGGACAGGGTCCGAACACCGGGGAGCTGTTTTTT.